The present T cell receptor beta chain was sequenced within a study of neurological immune-mediated disorders. This clonotype was counted ten times or more. What it recognizes is unknown. The time point is: longitudinal time-point 2. Study-level findings and limits: There were no CDR3 amino acid sequences shared by expanded clones across subjects, a result suggesting private repertoires in all groups.

TCRdb independently ran MiXCR on the 5' RACE reads; one entry per CDR3 protein. The sample comprises approximately 85,000 distinct CDR3 sequences, around 14% of which are singletons, and under 6% rests with the top ten. Material for sequencing was PBMCs. The TCR was taken from a female donor with HTLV-1-associated myelopathy (HAM/TSP).

The CDR3 protein is CASSQSGQGVNEQFF. CDR3 DNA sequence: TGTGCCAGCAGTCAGTCGGGACAGGGGGTCAATGAGCAGTTCTTC. This chain joins TRBV28 and TRBJ2-1, with 11 bases that match TRBD1. Losses at the gene ends were 5 bases for V and 6 bases for J; bases not matched to a gene: 6. The CDR3 runs 15 residues. Germline V CDR1 and CDR2: MDHEN, SYDVKM.